This record concerns one T cell receptor (beta chain) sequence. This sample was taken from a study of human T cells and chemical hapten exposure. As for the study in general: Patch tests put 0.01% DPC on the upper back, read at 6 days.

TCRdb analysed the RACE reads with MiXCR anew, one entry per CDR3 protein. The sample has tens of thousands of distinct CDR3 sequences, roughly 7.6% seen once; the top ten hold 1.5% to 1.7%. This sample's time point: patch test 1, 2 weeks after DPC sensitization. Treatment specified: therapeutic diphenylcyclopropenone sensitization with weekly scalp DPC. Unseparated into fractions, whole blood served as the source from which total RNA was extracted. CDR1 SQVTM and CDR2 ANQGSEA come from the germline V gene. The CDR3 runs to 16 residues. Trimming removed 6 bases from V and 2 bases from J; junction bases left unmatched: 12.

The chain recombines TRBV29-1 with TRBJ1-4; 7 positions agree with TRBD1. The origin of this receptor is a woman aged 25 to 39 with alopecia areata. Some clones in this sample may be carry-over from other donors' samples. Sequenced here: whole blood, sampled in connection with sensitization to the hapten diphenylcyclopropenone (DPC). The CDR3 is CSVAFYQGGTNEKLFF. The CDR3 bases are TGCAGCGTAGCCTTCTATCAGGGGGGGACTAATGAAAAACTGTTTTTT.